The T cell receptor (beta chain) described here comes from a study of blood T cell repertoires in COVID-19 (dated by TCRdb to 2020 to 2022). Regarding the study in general: Collaborator samples came from the United States, Italy and Spain and covered acute and convalescent phases of COVID-19. The prospective study material was composed of cDNA or gDNA derived from T cells, B-cell-depleted T cells, or PBMCs. Deeply sampled blood TCRbeta repertoires from subjects exposed to, actively infected with, or recovered from COVID-19 were included in the dataset. The repertoires were released in a freely available public database meant as a resource for research on the immune response to SARS-CoV-2. The samples were drawn from two sources: the first 160 participants of the ongoing ImmuneRACE study, and some 1,300 subjects contributed by 6 global collaborators. A de-identified subject ID, COVID-19 status, age in years and sex were almost always included in the sample metadata. Where available, HLA class I and class II types were taken from metadata supplied by the sample provider and were not determined by assay-based typing. Overall study results and their limits: The quantity of clinical and demographic metadata differed by source and by participant and was supplied without curation.

Including cysteine and phenylalanine, the CDR3 has 15 amino acids. The CDR3 DNA has 45 bases and is translated from base 1. For this chain, trimming is 0 bases at the V end and 3 bases at the J end, and the number of junction bases without a gene match is 0. As encoded in the germline V gene, CDR1 is KGHDR while CDR2 is SFDVKD. Whole blood was collected in K2EDTA tubes by collaborating institutions according to the institutions' own protocols. For TCRbeta analysis, collaborators shipped samples in one of three forms: frozen whole blood, isolated PBMCs, or DNA extracted from either of those sample types. Regarding this clone: The antigen it binds to is not known. Nothing much larger sits one base from this clone, and base qualities are not available.

TCRbeta CDR3 regions were amplified from genomic DNA using the immunoSEQ Assay, a bias-controlled multiplex PCR. In the source study's methods: The number of nucleated cells in each sample was estimated by amplification of reference gene primers within the assay. To quantify the absolute abundance of each unique TCRbeta CDR3 rearrangement, sequence reads were collapsed and filtered. For each sample, productive Simpson clonality was calculated as the square root of Simpson's diversity index over productive rearrangements. TCRdb took over this immuneACCESS table, retaining in-frame rearrangements with V and J assigned. Such tables are incomplete; in checked studies, under half of the missing clones stem from an unresolved V gene, and the remainder is unexplained. V, J and clone size are those of that table, while D and trimming were read from the DNA. The table for this sample lists fewer than 150,000 clones; approximately 78% of them were counted only once. The ten top clones hold about 4% of the sample.

The clonotype was recovered from a woman aged 80 or over with acute or convalescent COVID-19. The V gene is TRBV24-1 and the J gene is TRBJ2-2, with 7 junctional bases fitting TRBD1. The sequenced sample was peripheral blood. The DNA is as follows: TGTGCCACCAGTGATTTGGACAGGGACACCGGGGAGCTGTTTTTT. This yields the protein CATSDLDRDTGELFF.